The 23 T cell receptor beta chains given below trace back to one sample, sequenced in a study of radiotherapy plus CTLA-4 blockade in lung cancer. Repertoires were generated with immunoSEQ multiplex PCR, while TCRdb's copy carries only in-frame clones and drops some. The sample lists 65,000 to 100,000 clones, around 83% occurring once. The sequencing used peripheral blood, collected from a patient treated with radiotherapy plus ipilimumab. These receptors came from a human donor with non-small cell lung cancer who had stable disease on radiotherapy plus ipilimumab.

This clone was seen a handful of times. The chain combines TRBV5-1 with TRBJ2-1; D not resolved. Trimming pared 1 base from V and 1 base from J, leaving 9 bases between. Germline V gives CDR1 SGHRS, CDR2 YFSETQ. CDR3 length equals 15 residues. CDR3 nucleotides: TGCGCCAGCAGCTTGTTAGGGTTTTCCTACAATGAGCAGTTCTTC. Amino acids: CASSLLGFSYNEQFF.

This sequence joins TRBV9 and TRBJ1-3; TRBD1 is a possible D gene (6 bases). The V gene's germline CDR1 is SGDLS and CDR2 YYNGEE. Trimming removed 4 bases from V and 0 bases from J, with 17 bases in between. This CDR3 spans 17 amino acids. CDR3 bases: TGTGCCAGCAGCCCCCGGACAGCCTCTTCCTCTGGAAACACCATATATTTT. Translating it yields CASSPRTASSSGNTIYF.

The V call is TRBV28, the J call TRBJ2-7; 11 bases match TRBD2. Germline V gene data show CDR1 as MDHEN and CDR2 as SYDVKM. The junction had 9 bases not matched to a gene; V was cut back by 4 bases and J by 7 bases. This CDR3 has 15 amino acids. DNA for the CDR3: TGTGCCAGCAGTTCCACGGGACTAGCGGTCAAAGAGCAGTACTTC. Translating it yields CASSSTGLAVKEQYF.

The V and J genes are TRBV2 and TRBJ1-5; the D gene is possibly TRBD1 (6 bases). V was pared by 6 bases and J by 3 bases, with 12 bases between. This CDR3 spans 14 amino acids. Germline V gene sequence: CDR1 SNHLY, CDR2 FYNNEI. This CDR3 is CASRSDSFNQPQHF. The CDR3 nucleotides read TGTGCCAGCAGATCGGACAGCTTCAATCAGCCCCAGCATTTT. The variable domain in full, with the rest retrieved from reference TRBV2 and TRBJ1-5, is EPEVTQTPSHQVTQMGQEVILRCVPISNHLYFYWYRQILGQKVEFLVSFYNNEISEKSEIFDDQFSVERPDGSNFTLKIRSTKLEDSAMYFCASRSDSFNQPQHFGDGTRLSIL.

The gene calls are TRBV5-4 and TRBJ1-6; TRBD1 matches 7 bases. With 4 bases clipped from V and 9 bases from J, the junction kept 13 bases outside the gene matches. There are 16 residues in the CDR3. Germline V gives CDR1 SGHNT, CDR2 YYREEE (reference sequence). CDR3 in amino acids: CASSQDRSGGGSPLHF. DNA for the CDR3: TGTGCCAGCAGCCAAGATCGATCAGGGGGTGGTTCACCCCTCCACTTT.

V gene TRBV5-8 combines with J gene TRBJ2-7; 10 nucleotides match TRBD1. Unmatched junction bases numbered 3, after V lost 0 bases and J lost 3 bases. Germline CDR1 reads SGHTS; CDR2 reads YDEGEE. CDR3 length: 15 amino acids. This CDR3 reads CASSLVGTGVYEQYF. The CDR3 nucleotides are TGTGCCAGCAGCTTGGTCGGGACAGGGGTCTACGAGCAGTACTTC.

This chain uses TRBV16 with TRBJ2-1; 10 bases agree with TRBD2. The CDR3 totals 16 residues. Germline V CDR1 and CDR2: KGHSY, FQNENV. V trimming: 0 bases; J trimming: 3 bases; junction bases outside the gene matches: 2. CDR3 protein: CASSQSKRGGYNEQFF. The DNA of the CDR3 is TGTGCCAGCAGCCAATCGAAGCGGGGGGGCTACAATGAGCAGTTCTTC.

The genes are TRBV7-2 and TRBJ2-7, with 7 bases aligning to TRBD2. The CDR3 consists of 11 residues. Germline-derived CDR1 and CDR2 are SGHTA and FQGNSA. Trimming took 10 bases from V and 5 from J; bases not matched to a gene: 5. The CDR3 nucleotides are TGTGCCATTACGGGAGGCCACGAGCAGTACTTC. Its translation: CAITGGHEQYF.

The CDR3 here is CASSLGQQANYGYTF. The CDR3 DNA reads TGTGCCAGCAGCTTGGGACAGCAAGCTAACTATGGCTACACCTTC. The chain is built from TRBV9 and TRBJ1-2, with 7 bases aligning to TRBD1. Germline V gives CDR1 SGDLS, CDR2 YYNGEE. The CDR3 totals 15 residues. J lost 0 bases, V lost 4 bases, and 6 bases had no gene match.

The chain combines TRBV5-8 with TRBJ2-1, with 10 bases aligning to TRBD1. The trim removed 2 bases at V and 8 bases at J, leaving 4 bases unmatched. Germline CDR1 SGHTS, CDR2 YDEGEE. This CDR3 is 14 amino acids long. CDR3 nucleotide sequence: TGTGCCAGCAGCTTCAGGGGGACAGGGGATGAGCAGTTCTTC. This gives the protein CASSFRGTGDEQFF. The variable domain in full, with the rest retrieved from reference TRBV5-8 and TRBJ2-1, is EAGVTQSPTHLIKTRGQQATLRCSPISGHTSVYWYQQALGLGLQFLLWYDEGEERNRGNFPPRFSGRQFPNYSSELNVNALELEDSALYLCASSFRGTGDEQFFGPGTRLTVL.

The chain couples TRBV6-6 to TRBJ1-2; possibly TRBD1 for D (5 bases). This CDR3 contains 13 residues. Trimming pared 1 base from V and 8 bases from J, leaving 11 bases between. From germline, CDR1 is MNHNY and CDR2 SVGAGI (reference sequence). The CDR3 loop is CASSYYPQGGYTF. The CDR3, as DNA: TGTGCCAGCAGTTACTACCCGCAGGGCGGCTACACCTTC.

The rearrangement uses TRBV28 and TRBJ1-4; possibly TRBD1 for D (5 bases). The CDR3 totals 15 residues. The V end lost 5 bases, the J end lost 4 bases, and 14 bases lay between the germline ends. Germline lookup yields CDR1 MDHEN and CDR2 SYDVKM. CDR3 amino acids: CASSHTGTGNEKLFF. The CDR3 DNA reads TGTGCCAGCAGTCATACCGGGACGGGTAATGAAAAACTGTTTTTT.

The chain couples TRBV5-6 to TRBJ1-5; D perhaps matches TRBD1 (5 bases). CDR3 length equals 14 residues. Trimming left V 4 bases short and J 7 bases short, with 15 bases between. Per the germline V gene, CDR1 is SGHDT and CDR2 is YYEEEE. The CDR3 loop is CASSLWGVGQPQHF. Written as DNA, the CDR3 is TGTGCCAGCAGCCTATGGGGGGTGGGCCAGCCCCAGCATTTT.

This chain uses TRBV29-1 with TRBJ2-2, with 15 bases identical to TRBD2. The CDR3 runs to 16 residues. V dropped 7 bases and J dropped 5; count of bases not matched to a gene: 8. CDR1 SQVTM and CDR2 ANQGSEA come from the germline V gene. CDR3 loop: CSGAGLAGGRTGELFF. The CDR3 nucleotides are TGCAGCGGCGCGGGACTAGCGGGGGGAAGGACCGGGGAGCTGTTTTTT.

The V gene is TRBV19, the J gene TRBJ2-5, with TRBD2 matching over 11 bases. Losses at the gene ends were 4 bases for V and 3 bases for J; bases not matched to a gene: 7. The CDR3 is made up of 16 amino acids. Germline CDR1 is LNHDA and CDR2 is SQIVND (reference sequence). CDR3 loop: CASSTTSGGTKETQYF. CDR3 DNA: TGTGCCAGTAGTACTACTAGCGGGGGTACAAAAGAGACCCAGTACTTC.

The count of this clone is one. The chain carries TRBV6-5 and TRBJ2-7, with 11 nucleotides matching TRBD1. The CDR3 loop spans 14 amino acids. J gave up 4 bases and V 5 bases, and 4 bases lay outside the gene matches. Germline-derived CDR1 and CDR2 are MNHEY and SVGAGI. CDR3 protein: CASSVGTGGYEQYF. Written as DNA, the CDR3 is TGTGCCAGCAGTGTCGGGACAGGGGGGTACGAGCAGTACTTC.

The chain joins TRBV19 to TRBJ2-1; D call uncertain. This CDR3 region has 12 residues. Germline loops: CDR1 LNHDA, CDR2 SQIVND (reference sequence). The V gene lost 4 bases and the J gene lost 4 bases, with 5 bases spanning the gap. CDR3: CASSSAYNEQFF. The CDR3 nucleotides read TGTGCCAGTAGTAGCGCTTACAATGAGCAGTTCTTC.

This chain links TRBV19 with TRBJ1-5; 10 bases are a match to TRBD1. Germline V lookup: CDR1 LNHDA, CDR2 SQIVND (reference sequence). The CDR3 has 17 amino acids. The J segment lost 0 bases and the V segment lost 8 bases, leaving 10 bases of the junction unmatched. The DNA of the CDR3 is TGTGCCAGTCATCAAACGGGACAGGGGTATAGCAATCAGCCCCAGCATTTT. This sequence encodes CASHQTGQGYSNQPQHF.

This chain links TRBV5-1 with TRBJ2-2; 8 bases map to TRBD1. V shed 0 bases and J 6 bases; nucleotides not matched to a gene: 4. The CDR3 spans 15 residues. Germline CDR1 SGHRS, CDR2 YFSETQ. This CDR3 is CASSLGQGASGELFF. CDR3 nucleotides: TGCGCCAGCAGCTTGGGCCAGGGGGCATCCGGGGAGCTGTTTTTT.

This clone showed up just a few times. The rearrangement joins TRBV5-1 to TRBJ1-5, with a possible D match to TRBD1 (5 bases). CDR1 is SGHRS and CDR2 is YFSETQ in the germline V gene. The CDR3 consists of 15 residues. V gave up 4 bases and J gave up 3 bases, with 14 bases separating them. The DNA for the CDR3 is TGCGCCAGCAGCGAAGACGGGGCCCCCAATCAGCCCCAGCATTTT. Translated: CASSEDGAPNQPQHF. The entire variable domain, with the rest obtained from reference TRBV5-1 and TRBJ1-5, is as follows: KAGVTQTPRYLIKTRGQQVTLSCSPISGHRSVSWYQQTPGQGLQFLFEYFSETQRNKGNFPGRFSGRQFSNSRSEMNVSTLELGDSALYLCASSEDGAPNQPQHFGDGTRLSIL.

This clone was found a few times. The CDR3 region has the DNA TGTGCCAGCTCACCAGGACAGGGCGGTCAGCCCCAGCATTTT. It specifies CASSPGQGGQPQHF. The chain links TRBV18 to TRBJ1-5; 8 bases are shared with TRBD1. V was clipped by 2 bases and J by 6 bases; unmatched bases: 3. The CDR3 sequence is 14 residues long. Looked up from germline, CDR1 is KGHSH and CDR2 is LQKENI.

On this clone itself: Other DNA sequences in this sample translate to the same CDR3. The rearrangement links TRBV28 to TRBJ1-5, with no clear D. The ends were cut back, 3 bases at V and 2 bases at J, with 5 bases in the middle. This CDR3 has 13 amino acids. Looked up from germline, CDR1 is MDHEN and CDR2 is SYDVKM. This CDR3 reads CASSFQGNQPQHF. For the CDR3, the DNA is TGTGCCAGCAGTTTCCAGGGCAATCAGCCCCAGCATTTT.

This clone was observed a handful of times. The genes are TRBV19 and TRBJ2-5; D possibly corresponds to TRBD1 (6 bases). Per germline, CDR1 LNHDA and CDR2 SQIVND (reference sequence). The V end lost 6 bases, the J end lost 3 bases, and 11 bases lay between the germline ends. The CDR3 is 13 amino acids. Written as DNA, the CDR3 is TGTGCCAGTAGCCCGGGACACGAAGAGACCCAGTACTTC. Translating gives CASSPGHEETQYF.